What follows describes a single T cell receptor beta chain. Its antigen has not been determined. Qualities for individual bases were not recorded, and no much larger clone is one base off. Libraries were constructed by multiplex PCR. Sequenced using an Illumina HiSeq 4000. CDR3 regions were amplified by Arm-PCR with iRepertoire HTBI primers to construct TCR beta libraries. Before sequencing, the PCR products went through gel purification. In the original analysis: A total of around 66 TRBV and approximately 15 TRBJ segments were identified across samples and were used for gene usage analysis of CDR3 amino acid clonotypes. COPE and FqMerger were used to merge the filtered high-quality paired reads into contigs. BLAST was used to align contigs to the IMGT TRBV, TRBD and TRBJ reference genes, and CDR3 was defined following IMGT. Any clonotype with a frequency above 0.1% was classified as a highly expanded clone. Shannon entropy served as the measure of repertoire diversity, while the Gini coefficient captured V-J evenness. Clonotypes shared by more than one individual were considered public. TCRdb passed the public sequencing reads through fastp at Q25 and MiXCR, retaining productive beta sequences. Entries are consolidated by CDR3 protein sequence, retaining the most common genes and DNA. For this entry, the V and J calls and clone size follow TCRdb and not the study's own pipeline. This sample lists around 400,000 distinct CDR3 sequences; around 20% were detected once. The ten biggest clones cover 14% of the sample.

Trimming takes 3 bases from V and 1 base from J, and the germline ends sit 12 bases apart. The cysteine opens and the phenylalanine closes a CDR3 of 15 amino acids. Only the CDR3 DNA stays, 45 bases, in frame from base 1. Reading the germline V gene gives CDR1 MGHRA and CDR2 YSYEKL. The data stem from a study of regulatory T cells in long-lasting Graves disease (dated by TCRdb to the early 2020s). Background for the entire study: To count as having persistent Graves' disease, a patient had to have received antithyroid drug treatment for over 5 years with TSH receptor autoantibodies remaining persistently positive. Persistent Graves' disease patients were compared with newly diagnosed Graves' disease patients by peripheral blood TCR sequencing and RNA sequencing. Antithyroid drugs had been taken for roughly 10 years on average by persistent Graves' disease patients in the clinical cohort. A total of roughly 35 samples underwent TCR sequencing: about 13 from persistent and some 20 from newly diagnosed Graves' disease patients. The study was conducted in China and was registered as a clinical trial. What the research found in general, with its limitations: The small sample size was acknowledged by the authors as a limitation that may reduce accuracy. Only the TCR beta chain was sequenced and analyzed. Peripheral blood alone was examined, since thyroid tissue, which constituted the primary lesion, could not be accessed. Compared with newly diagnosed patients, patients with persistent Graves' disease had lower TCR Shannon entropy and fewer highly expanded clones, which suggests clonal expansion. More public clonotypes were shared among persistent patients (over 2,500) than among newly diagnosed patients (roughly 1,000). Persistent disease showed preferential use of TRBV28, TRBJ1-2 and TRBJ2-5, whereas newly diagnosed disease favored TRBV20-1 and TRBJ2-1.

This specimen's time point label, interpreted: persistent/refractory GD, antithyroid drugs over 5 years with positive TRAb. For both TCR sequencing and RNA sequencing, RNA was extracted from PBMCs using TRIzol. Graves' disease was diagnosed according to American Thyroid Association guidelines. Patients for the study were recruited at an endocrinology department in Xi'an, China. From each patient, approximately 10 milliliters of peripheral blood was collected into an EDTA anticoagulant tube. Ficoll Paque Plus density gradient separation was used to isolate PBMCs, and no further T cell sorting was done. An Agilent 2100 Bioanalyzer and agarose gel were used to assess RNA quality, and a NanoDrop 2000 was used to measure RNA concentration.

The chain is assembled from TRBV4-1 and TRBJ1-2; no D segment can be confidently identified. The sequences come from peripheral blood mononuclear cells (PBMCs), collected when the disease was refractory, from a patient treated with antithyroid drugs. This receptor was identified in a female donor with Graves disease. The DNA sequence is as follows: TGCGCCAGCAGCCATATAGGACGGAATAACTATGGCTACACCTTC. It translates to CASSHIGRNNYGYTF.